This T cell receptor (beta chain) was found in a study of vaccination effects on CD4 cells after COVID-19. Study in general: Post-vaccine draws lagged the second dose by a median of 72 days. Study-wide results and caveats: Convalescent patients were scarce, and early post-infection timepoints were absent.

Trimming took 6 bases from V and 10 from J, leaving 21 bases between them. This CDR3 comprises 15 residues. Germline V gene lookup returns CDR1 LNHDA and CDR2 SQIVND (reference sequence). A note on this clone: The target antigen is unknown.

ViraFEST used viral peptide pools to expand antigen-specific CD4+ T cells before sequencing. Isolating CD4+ T cells followed about 10 days of culture. The cohort was immunized with two doses of either the BNT162b2 or mRNA-1273 vaccine. Previously uninfected by SARS-CoV-2, the vaccine recipients also showed negative nucleocapsid antibodies. PBMC were cultured at approximately 2 million per well with 9 to 10 IU/ml IL-2 and approximately 10 ug/ml peptides. Using immunoSEQ multiplex PCR, the repertoire was profiled, and TCRdb retains in-frame clones only, with some absent. The data hold about 38,000 clones, with approximately 84% observed a single time.

The V gene is TRBV19, the J gene TRBJ1-4; TRBD1 might be the D (6 bases). Sample: CD4+ T cells from PBMCs cultured with HCoV-NL63 spike peptides, taken after COVID-19 vaccination. This clonotype was sampled from a human donor who received a COVID-19 vaccine. Some clones in this sample may be carry-over from other donors' samples. CDR3 region: CASSRERREGGKLFF. CDR3 DNA: TGTGCCAGTAGCCGGGAGCGCAGGGAAGGGGGAAAACTGTTTTTT.